The 8 T cell receptor beta chains given below trace back to one sample, sequenced in a study of OX40 agonist ivuxolimab in advanced cancers. Sequencing was performed with immunoSEQ multiplex PCR; in TCRdb, only in-frame clones are kept and a portion is missing. This table holds 40,000 to 65,000 clones, roughly 88% found once. The material was CD4+ or CD8+ T cells sorted from blood, obtained in a trial of the OX40 agonist ivuxolimab. All receptors derive from an adult with an advanced solid tumor such as melanoma, head and neck, liver or kidney cancer.

The V call is TRBV5-1, the J call TRBJ2-3, with D unresolved. Trimming removed 2 bases at V and 1 base at J, with 8 bases between. The CDR3 length is 14 residues. Germline V CDR1 and CDR2: SGHRS, YFSETQ. CDR3 region: CASSFRPGTDTQYF. DNA for the CDR3: TGCGCCAGCAGCTTTCGTCCGGGCACAGATACGCAGTATTTT.

V and J are TRBV7-9 and TRBJ2-3, with 10 bases lining up with TRBD2. Looked up from germline, CDR1 is SEHNR and CDR2 is FQNEAQ (reference sequence). This CDR3 contains 15 residues. V lost 6 bases and J lost 3; bases outside the gene matches: 6. CDR3: CASRLTTSGTDTQYF. CDR3 DNA sequence: TGTGCCAGCAGGTTAACGACTAGCGGGACAGATACGCAGTATTTT.

Regarding this clone: Other DNA sequences in this sample translate to the same CDR3. The chain links TRBV7-2 to TRBJ2-2; 11 nucleotides align to TRBD2. CDR1 SGHTA and CDR2 FQGNSA come from the germline V gene. V lost 1 base, J lost 3 bases, and 4 bases stayed unmatched. The CDR3 runs to 17 residues. The CDR3 DNA follows: TGTGCCAGCAGCTTAGTTAGCGGGGGGGCGCACACCGGGGAGCTGTTTTTT. This codes for CASSLVSGGAHTGELFF. Complete variable domain (other parts from reference TRBV7-2 and TRBJ2-2): GAGVSQSPSNKVTEKGKDVELRCDPISGHTALYWYRQSLGQGLEFLIYFQGNSAPDKSGLPSDRFSAERTGGSVSTLTIQRTQQEDSAVYLCASSLVSGGAHTGELFFGEGSRLTVL.

The gene calls are TRBV5-4 and TRBJ1-6; the D is unclear. The CDR3 has 12 amino acids. V was shortened by 10 bases and J by 8 bases, with 13 bases between the two germline ends. The germline CDR1 and CDR2 sequences are SGHNT and YYREEE (reference sequence). CDR3 nucleotide sequence: TGTGCCGGACGGTTTGGGGATTCACCCCTCCACTTT. Protein sequence: CAGRFGDSPLHF.

The count of this clone is one. The V and J genes are TRBV2 and TRBJ1-4, with no clear D. Germline values: CDR1 SNHLY, CDR2 FYNNEI. The CDR3 length is 14 residues. Trimming took 7 bases from V and 1 from J, leaving 10 bases between them. CDR3 sequence reads: CASIAVGTNEKLFF. CDR3 in DNA: TGTGCCAGCATCGCGGTAGGAACTAATGAAAAACTGTTTTTT.

The chain uses TRBV30 and TRBJ1-4; D unclear. Germline loops: CDR1 GTSNPN, CDR2 SVGIG (reference sequence). The CDR3 covers 13 residues. The V end was cut by 1 base, the J end by 7 bases, with 10 bases between. The CDR3 sequence: CAWSGGVAEKLFF. CDR3 nucleotide sequence: TGTGCCTGGAGTGGAGGTGTTGCTGAAAAACTGTTTTTT.

The V call is TRBV7-2, the J call TRBJ1-1; no clear D. Trimming pared 5 bases from V and 1 base from J, leaving 8 bases between. Germline CDR1 is SGHTA and CDR2 is FQGNSA. The CDR3 sequence is 13 residues long. CDR3 DNA: TGTGCCAGCAGCCGGCAGGAGAACACTGAAGCTTTCTTT. It encodes CASSRQENTEAFF.

This rearrangement joins TRBV28 to TRBJ2-5; D tentatively fits TRBD1 or TRBD2 (5 bases each). The tail of the sequence fits TRBJ2-7 better, so the J call may be wrong. Per germline, CDR1 MDHEN and CDR2 SYDVKM. The CDR3 totals 14 residues. The CDR3 sequence: CASRGESSSYEQYF. CDR3 in DNA: TGTGCCAGTCGAGGGGAATCGAGCTCCTACGAGCAGTACTTC.